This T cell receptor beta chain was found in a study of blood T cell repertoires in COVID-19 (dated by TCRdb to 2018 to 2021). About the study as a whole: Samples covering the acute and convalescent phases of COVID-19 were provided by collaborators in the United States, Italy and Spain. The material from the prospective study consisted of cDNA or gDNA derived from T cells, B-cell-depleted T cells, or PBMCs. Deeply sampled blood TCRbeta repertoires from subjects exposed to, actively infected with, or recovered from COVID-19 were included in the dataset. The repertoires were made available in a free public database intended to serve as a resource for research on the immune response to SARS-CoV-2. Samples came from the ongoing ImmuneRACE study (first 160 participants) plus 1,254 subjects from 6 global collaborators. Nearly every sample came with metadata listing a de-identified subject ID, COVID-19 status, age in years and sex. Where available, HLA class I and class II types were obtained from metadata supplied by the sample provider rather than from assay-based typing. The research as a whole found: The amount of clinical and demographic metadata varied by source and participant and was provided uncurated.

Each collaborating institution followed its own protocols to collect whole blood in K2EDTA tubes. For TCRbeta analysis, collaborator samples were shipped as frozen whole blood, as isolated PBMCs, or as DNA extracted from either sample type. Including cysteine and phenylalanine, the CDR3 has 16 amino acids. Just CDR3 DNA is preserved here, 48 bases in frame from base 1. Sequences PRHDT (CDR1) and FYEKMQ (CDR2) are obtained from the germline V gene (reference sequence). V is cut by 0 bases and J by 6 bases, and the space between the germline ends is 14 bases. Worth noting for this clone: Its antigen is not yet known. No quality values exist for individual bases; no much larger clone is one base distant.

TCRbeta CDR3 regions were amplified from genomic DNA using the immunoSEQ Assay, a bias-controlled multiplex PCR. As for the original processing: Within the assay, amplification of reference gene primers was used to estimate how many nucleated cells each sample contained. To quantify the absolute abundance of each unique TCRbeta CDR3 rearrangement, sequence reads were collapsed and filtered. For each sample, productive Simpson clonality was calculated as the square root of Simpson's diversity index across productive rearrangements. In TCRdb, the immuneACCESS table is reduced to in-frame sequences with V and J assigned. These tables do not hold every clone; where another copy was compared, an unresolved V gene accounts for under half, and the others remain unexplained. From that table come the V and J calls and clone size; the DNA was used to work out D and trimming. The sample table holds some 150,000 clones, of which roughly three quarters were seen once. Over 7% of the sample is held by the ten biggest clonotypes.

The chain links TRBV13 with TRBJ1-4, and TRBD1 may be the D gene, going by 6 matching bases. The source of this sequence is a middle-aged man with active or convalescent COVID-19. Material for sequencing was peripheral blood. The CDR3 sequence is CASSLGGGGDHEKLFF. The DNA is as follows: TGTGCCAGCAGCTTAGGAGGCGGGGGCGATCATGAAAAACTGTTTTTT.